This section outlines one T cell receptor (beta chain) sequence together with its context. What it recognizes is unknown. This may arise from a read error, as a much more abundant clone is one base away. In germline, CDR1 is MNHNS, CDR2 SASEGT. V was trimmed by 6 bases and J by 0 bases, leaving 9 bases between them. There are 14 residues in the CDR3. The data were obtained in a study of Graves' ophthalmopathy and Graves' hyperthyroidism. Turning to the study itself: Samples of peripheral blood were obtained at initial diagnosis, prior to treatment of any kind.

Findings and limits, study-wide: Most thyroid clonotypes with frequency above 0.001 were detected in blood too.

Amplification of TCR beta CDR3 regions used RNA transcripts. Second-round multiplex PCR came after a first-round RT-PCR that employed HTBI primers. Using its own MiXCR run on the multiplex PCR reads, TCRdb lists one record per CDR3 protein. In the table there are about 370,000 distinct CDR3 sequences, approximately 17% of which are singletons. The material sequenced was peripheral blood. The sequence was obtained from an adult woman with stable Graves' hyperthyroidism. J is TRBJ1-5 and V is TRBV6-1, with D possibly being TRBD1 (5 bases). The CDR3 loop reads CASSRQPSNQPQHF. As DNA, the CDR3 is TGTGCCAGCAGCAGACAGCCTAGCAATCAGCCCCAGCATTTT.